The 23 T cell receptor beta chains listed next were all sequenced from one sample in a study of monozygotic twins with inflammatory bowel disease. From the 5' RACE reads, TCRdb lists one entry per CDR3 protein and no DNA. Recorded for this sample: a few hundred thousand distinct CDR3 sequences. Sequenced sample: blood. These receptors all come from a human donor with ulcerative colitis or Crohn's disease, or a healthy co-twin of an affected twin (not recorded which).

The chain is built from TRBV2 and TRBJ1-5; TCRdb outputs TRBD1, but without DNA this stays unchecked. Germline V CDR1 and CDR2: SNHLY, FYNNEI. This CDR3 is built from 15 residues. The CDR3 here is CASTLTGDSNQPQHF. Drawing the rest from reference TRBV2 and TRBJ1-5, the complete variable domain is EPEVTQTPSHQVTQMGQEVILRCVPISNHLYFYWYRQILGQKVEFLVSFYNNEISEKSEIFDDQFSVERPDGSNFTLKIRSTKLEDSAMYFCASTLTGDSNQPQHFGDGTRLSIL.

The chain employs TRBV19 and TRBJ1-1; no DNA is available, so the TRBD1 call from TCRdb remains unchecked. CDR3 size: 15 residues. In germline, CDR1 is LNHDA, CDR2 SQIVND (reference sequence). CDR3 sequence reads: CASSGAGGLNTEAFF.

CDR3 amino acids: CASSKDRGGNEQFF. The chain joins TRBV7-2 to TRBJ2-1; TCRdb lists TRBD1, though no DNA is available to test this call. Germline CDR1 SGHTA, CDR2 FQGNSA. The CDR3 length is 14 residues.

The chain has TRBV9 and TRBJ2-3. The CDR3 sequence is 15 residues long. Germline V gives CDR1 SGDLS, CDR2 YYNGEE. The CDR3 region is CASSRWGRSTDTQYF.

The genes are TRBV4-1 and TRBJ2-1; TCRdb designates TRBD2, a call that cannot be tested without DNA. In germline, CDR1 is MGHRA, CDR2 YSYEKL. The CDR3 extends over 16 amino acids. CDR3 sequence reads: CASSQPSGGARNEQFF.

This sequence joins TRBV6-2 or TRBV6-3 and TRBJ2-1; TCRdb indicates TRBD1, and absent DNA this call remains unverified. The CDR3 extends over 16 amino acids. Germline V gives CDR1 MNHEY, CDR2 SVGEGT. The CDR3 protein is CASSYLAGTPYNEQFF.

This sequence joins TRBV29-1 and TRBJ2-7; TCRdb's D call, TRBD1, is unchecked because there is no DNA. The CDR3 covers 14 residues. CDR1 is SQVTM and CDR2 is ANQGSEA in the germline V gene. CDR3 protein: CSVITGTGGLEQYF.

The rearrangement joins TRBV7-9 to TRBJ2-7; TCRdb indicates TRBD1, and absent DNA this call remains unverified. Germline-derived CDR1 and CDR2 are SEHNR and FQNEAQ (reference sequence). This CDR3 has 14 residues. The CDR3 here is CASSPATSSYEQYF.

The rearrangement uses TRBV6-2 or TRBV6-3 and TRBJ1-1. CDR3 length equals 15 residues. Germline V gene lookup returns CDR1 MNHEY and CDR2 SVGEGT. CDR3 loop: CASMGYWGLKGEAFF.

This chain joins TRBV12-3 or TRBV12-4 and TRBJ2-1. There are 12 residues in the CDR3. Here the CDR3 reads CASSPYTIEQFF.

The chain links TRBV9 to TRBJ2-3; lacking DNA, the TRBD1 call made by TCRdb goes unchecked. The CDR3 runs 16 residues. Germline V gene data show CDR1 as SGDLS and CDR2 as YYNGEE. The CDR3 region is CASNPKGDSFTDTQYF.

V usage is TRBV18 and J usage is TRBJ1-2; there is no DNA to check the TCRdb D call of TRBD1. Germline values: CDR1 KGHSH, CDR2 LQKENI. This CDR3 is 11 amino acids long. The CDR3 loop is CASSPGDGYTF.

This chain connects TRBV7-2 to TRBJ2-7; TCRdb outputs TRBD1, but without DNA this stays unchecked. The CDR3 sequence is 17 residues long. CDR1 is SGHTA, CDR2 FQGNSA, per germline. The CDR3 region is CASRPPGGDRSSYEQYF.

This rearrangement joins TRBV3-1 to TRBJ1-2. This CDR3 region has 13 residues. Germline lookup yields CDR1 LGHDT and CDR2 YNNKEL (reference sequence). CDR3 sequence: CASSSDKNYGYTF.

The chain employs TRBV19 and TRBJ1-4; TCRdb reports TRBD1, a call that lacks DNA to check it against. The CDR3 loop spans 15 amino acids. Germline CDR1 and CDR2: LNHDA and SQIVND (reference sequence). CDR3 region: CASRKSGTGIEKLFF.

The chain links TRBV5-5 to TRBJ1-1; TCRdb selects TRBD1, and the lack of DNA leaves this call unchecked. The CDR3 contains 16 residues. Germline-derived CDR1 and CDR2 are SGHKS and YYEKEE (reference sequence). The CDR3 sequence is CASRFPTGEWGTEAFF.

The chain couples TRBV6-1 to TRBJ2-5; TCRdb outputs TRBD1, but without DNA this stays unchecked. The CDR3 covers 14 residues. Germline values: CDR1 MNHNS, CDR2 SASEGT. The CDR3 loop is CASARGARWETQYF.

J is TRBJ2-3 and V is TRBV12-3 or TRBV12-4. This CDR3 contains 16 residues. The CDR3 here is CASSFPNLASTDTQYF.

The chain carries TRBV28 and TRBJ2-3; the TCRdb call, TRBD1, lacks DNA for checking. The CDR3 is made up of 15 amino acids. The germline V gene has CDR1 MDHEN and CDR2 SYDVKM. This CDR3 is CASSSNRVMGDTQYF.

The chain recombines TRBV6-4 with TRBJ1-1; TCRdb names TRBD1, which stays unverified in the absence of DNA. The germline V gene encodes CDR1 MRHNA and CDR2 SNTAGT. CDR3 length: 15 residues. CDR3 in amino acids: CASSDSGGKNTEAFF.

The chain is built from TRBV28 and TRBJ2-3; TCRdb reports TRBD2, a call that lacks DNA to check it against. Germline V gene data show CDR1 as MDHEN and CDR2 as SYDVKM. This CDR3 has 18 residues. The CDR3: CASSSTRLATLSGDTQYF.

V usage is TRBV6-5 and J usage is TRBJ1-1; TCRdb reports TRBD1, a call that lacks DNA to check it against. This CDR3 region has 15 residues. In germline, CDR1 is MNHEY, CDR2 SVGAGI. CDR3 sequence reads: CASSYRRQLNTEAFF.

This chain links TRBV7-7 with TRBJ1-5; TCRdb proposes TRBD1, but this gene call is untestable without DNA. This CDR3 spans 15 amino acids. Germline values: CDR1 SSHAT, CDR2 FNYEAQ (reference sequence). This CDR3 reads CASSLYENSPVPQHF.